These 20 T cell receptor beta chains originate from one sample sequenced in a study of blood T cell repertoires in COVID-19. The method was immunoSEQ multiplex PCR; TCRdb's version includes in-frame clones alone and lacks a portion of them. This table has about 210,000 clones, roughly nine tenths appearing once. Sequencing was carried out using peripheral blood. These receptors originate from a woman in her 70s with acute or convalescent COVID-19.

The chain joins TRBV9 to TRBJ2-7; the match to TRBD2 covers 11 bases. Germline CDR1 SGDLS, CDR2 YYNGEE. V was pared by 0 bases and J by 6 bases, with 2 bases of the junction left unmatched. This CDR3 is 14 amino acids long. CDR3 loop: CASSVATSGGEQYF. The CDR3 bases are TGTGCCAGCAGCGTAGCTACTAGCGGGGGCGAGCAGTACTTC.

The J gene is TRBJ2-1, the V gene TRBV6-5; the D gene is possibly TRBD1 (6 bases). This CDR3 has 13 residues. V was cut by 1 base and J by 8 bases, with 9 bases left in between. Per germline, CDR1 MNHEY and CDR2 SVGAGI. Here the CDR3 DNA reads TGTGCCAGCAGTTACTTCAGGGGACATGAGCAGTTCTTC. This codes for CASSYFRGHEQFF.

In DNA form, the CDR3 reads TGCGCCAGCAGGAATCAGATGAACACTGAAGCTTTCTTT. The encoded protein is CASRNQMNTEAFF. The rearrangement uses TRBV10-2 and TRBJ1-1; no firm D call. V shed 6 bases and J shed 0 bases, with 8 bases lying between them. Germline lookup yields CDR1 WSHSY and CDR2 SAAADI. The CDR3 length is 13 residues.

The rearrangement joins TRBV28 to TRBJ2-1, with a tentative D call TRBD2 (6 bases). The V gene lost 4 bases and the J gene lost 9 bases, with 19 bases spanning the gap. The length of the CDR3 is 15 residues. Germline CDR1 MDHEN, CDR2 SYDVKM. The CDR3 sequence: CASSSGGTLQGEQFF. As DNA, the CDR3 is TGTGCCAGCAGTTCCGGCGGGACCCTCCAGGGTGAGCAGTTCTTC.

This clone has a handful of counts. The chain recombines TRBV18 with TRBJ2-7; 8 nucleotides line up with TRBD2. The CDR3 loop spans 15 amino acids. Germline values: CDR1 KGHSH, CDR2 LQKENI. V shed 3 bases and J 4 bases; nucleotides not matched to a gene: 8. CDR3 loop: CASSPGGTSKYEQYF. CDR3 coding DNA: TGTGCCAGCTCACCTGGAGGGACTAGTAAGTACGAGCAGTACTTC.

This sequence joins TRBV28 and TRBJ1-1; TRBD1 might be the D (6 bases). V was clipped by 5 bases and J by 8 bases, with 6 bases between them. The CDR3 extends over 10 amino acids. Germline V gene sequence: CDR1 MDHEN, CDR2 SYDVKM. CDR3 DNA: TGTGCCAGCAGTGACAGGGAAGCTTTCTTT. Translation gives CASSDREAFF.

This rearrangement joins TRBV5-4 to TRBJ2-3; TRBD2 agrees at 12 bases. Germline lookup yields CDR1 SGHNT and CDR2 YYREEE (reference sequence). The ends lost 7 bases at V and 4 bases at J; junction bases unmatched: 7. CDR3 size: 15 residues. CDR3 sequence reads: CASGKTSGRPDTQYF. The CDR3 DNA sequence: TGTGCCAGCGGCAAGACTAGCGGGAGACCAGATACGCAGTATTTT.

This sequence joins TRBV7-2 and TRBJ2-1; D call uncertain. The germline V and J ends were trimmed by 2 bases and 4 bases, with 12 bases remaining between them. In germline, CDR1 is SGHTA, CDR2 FQGNSA. This CDR3 has 15 residues. The CDR3 loop reads CASSLIGRLYNEQFF. CDR3 sequence (DNA): TGTGCCAGCAGCTTAATTGGCAGACTTTACAATGAGCAGTTCTTC.

V usage is TRBV7-9 and J usage is TRBJ1-2, with 7 bases fitting TRBD1. CDR1 SEHNR and CDR2 FQNEAQ come from the germline V gene (reference sequence). Trimming took 0 bases from V and 6 from J; bases not matched to a gene: 1. This CDR3 region has 13 residues. The CDR3: CASSLAGTDGYTF. CDR3 coding DNA: TGTGCCAGCAGCTTAGCGGGGACAGATGGCTACACCTTC.

The table lists this clone with a count of one. This sequence joins TRBV4-2 and TRBJ2-7, with D tentatively TRBD2 (5 bases). Germline CDR1 reads LGHNA; CDR2 reads YNFKEQ. The CDR3 totals 14 residues. V gave up 2 bases and J gave up 5 bases, with 13 bases separating them. This CDR3 reads CASSQTRGRDEQYF. DNA for the CDR3: TGTGCCAGCAGCCAAACTCGGGGTCGCGACGAGCAGTACTTC.

The V gene is TRBV7-9, the J gene TRBJ2-2; 10 nucleotides agree with TRBD2. The CDR3 runs 17 residues. V was pared by 4 bases and J by 5 bases, with 10 bases of the junction left unmatched. The germline gives CDR1 SEHNR, CDR2 FQNEAQ (reference sequence). The CDR3 DNA sequence: TGTGCCAGCAGCTCCCGGGAACTAGCGGGAAGGACCGGGGAGCTGTTTTTT. Residues: CASSSRELAGRTGELFF. Full variable domain (missing parts from reference TRBV7-9 and TRBJ2-2): DTGVSQNPRHKITKRGQNVTFRCDPISEHNRLYWYRQTLGQGPEFLTYFQNEAQLEKSRLLSDRFSAERPKGSFSTLEIQRTEQGDSAMYLCASSSRELAGRTGELFFGEGSRLTVL.

This chain joins TRBV19 and TRBJ2-7, with D perhaps matching TRBD2 (5 bases). Trimming removed 1 base at V and 6 bases at J, with 19 bases between. The CDR3 consists of 16 residues. Germline CDR1 is LNHDA and CDR2 is SQIVND (reference sequence). In nucleotides, the CDR3 is TGTGCCAGTAGTATAGGGGCTGGAGGAATTTTGAGCGAGCAGTACTTC. Translating gives CASSIGAGGILSEQYF.

The gene calls are TRBV19 and TRBJ1-1; tentative D call: TRBD1 (6 bases). The germline CDR1 and CDR2 sequences are LNHDA and SQIVND (reference sequence). The CDR3 is 15 residues long. V lost 6 bases to trimming and J lost 1 base, with 15 bases between them. The CDR3 loop is CASRSHRDGNTEAFF. For the CDR3, the DNA is TGTGCCAGTAGATCCCACAGGGACGGGAACACTGAAGCTTTCTTT.

In this sample, this clone turned up once. The J gene is TRBJ2-3, the V gene TRBV2, with a possible D match to TRBD2 (7 bases). The CDR3 has 13 amino acids. The germline gives CDR1 SNHLY, CDR2 FYNNEI. V shed 3 bases and J shed 6 bases, with 10 bases lying between them. The DNA of the CDR3 is TGTGCCAGCAGTGAGCGGGGGCTCGATACGCAGTATTTT. Its translation is CASSERGLDTQYF.

The chain uses TRBV6-1 and TRBJ1-5; D not resolved. The germline gives CDR1 MNHNS, CDR2 SASEGT. V lost 3 bases and J lost 2, with 11 bases in between. The length of the CDR3 is 15 residues. CDR3 in amino acids: CASSDSGPGNQPQHF. CDR3 nucleotide sequence: TGTGCCAGCAGTGATTCAGGCCCCGGCAATCAGCCCCAGCATTTT.

The chain recombines TRBV19 with TRBJ2-1, with 9 bases identical to TRBD2. Germline V gene lookup returns CDR1 LNHDA and CDR2 SQIVND (reference sequence). V lost 6 bases to trimming and J lost 5 bases; unmatched junction nucleotides: 2. The CDR3 is 13 residues long. DNA of the CDR3: TGTGCCAGTAGGACTAGCGGAGACAATGAGCAGTTCTTC. Translated, it gives CASRTSGDNEQFF.

V usage is TRBV10-3 and J usage is TRBJ1-3, with a possible D match to TRBD1 (6 bases). Looked up from germline, CDR1 is ENHRY and CDR2 is SYGVKD. The CDR3 totals 13 residues. V lost 9 bases and J lost 4, with 13 bases in between. This CDR3 is CAIKQGSGNTIYF. As DNA, the CDR3 is TGTGCCATTAAACAGGGTTCCGGAAACACCATATATTTT.

The chain recombines TRBV10-1 with TRBJ2-1; maybe TRBD1 (6 bases). Trimming shortened V by 4 bases and J by 6 bases, and 13 bases separated the two germline ends. CDR3 length: 14 residues. Per germline, CDR1 WNHNN and CDR2 SYGVQD (reference sequence). CDR3 sequence reads: CASSGGLTANEQFF. CDR3 nucleotide sequence: TGCGCCAGCAGTGGGGGGCTAACGGCCAATGAGCAGTTCTTC.

CDR3 nucleotides: TGTGCCAGCAGCCGCGTAGCGGGATGGGACACCGGGGAGCTGTTTTTT. Translation: CASSRVAGWDTGELFF. This chain connects TRBV7-2 to TRBJ2-2; 8 bases match TRBD2. The V segment lost 5 bases and the J segment 3 bases; nucleotides outside the gene matches: 8. This CDR3 comprises 16 residues. CDR1 is SGHTA, CDR2 FQGNSA, per germline. Full variable domain (remainder filled in from reference TRBV7-2 and TRBJ2-2): GAGVSQSPSNKVTEKGKDVELRCDPISGHTALYWYRQSLGQGLEFLIYFQGNSAPDKSGLPSDRFSAERTGGSVSTLTIQRTQQEDSAVYLCASSRVAGWDTGELFFGEGSRLTVL.

This rearrangement joins TRBV6-1 to TRBJ2-7; D call uncertain. Trimming took off 1 base at V and 1 base at J, with 5 bases between the two ends. From germline, CDR1 is MNHNS and CDR2 SASEGT. The length of the CDR3 is 13 residues. The CDR3 DNA reads as TGTGCCAGCAGTGAAGTCCCATCCTACGAGCAGTACTTC. It encodes CASSEVPSYEQYF.